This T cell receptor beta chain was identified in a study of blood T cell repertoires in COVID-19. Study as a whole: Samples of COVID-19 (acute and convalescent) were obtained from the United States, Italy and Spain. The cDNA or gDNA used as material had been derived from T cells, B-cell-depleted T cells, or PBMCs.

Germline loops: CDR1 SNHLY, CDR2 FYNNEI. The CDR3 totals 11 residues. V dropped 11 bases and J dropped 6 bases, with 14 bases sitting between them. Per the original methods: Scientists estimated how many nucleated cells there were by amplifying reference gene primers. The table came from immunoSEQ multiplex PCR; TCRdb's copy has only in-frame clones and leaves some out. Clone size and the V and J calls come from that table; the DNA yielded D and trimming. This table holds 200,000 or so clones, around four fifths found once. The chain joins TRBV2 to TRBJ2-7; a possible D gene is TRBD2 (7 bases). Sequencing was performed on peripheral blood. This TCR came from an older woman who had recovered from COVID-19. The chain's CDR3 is CASRGAVEQYF. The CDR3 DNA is TGTGCCTCCCGGGGGGCGGTCGAGCAGTACTTC.